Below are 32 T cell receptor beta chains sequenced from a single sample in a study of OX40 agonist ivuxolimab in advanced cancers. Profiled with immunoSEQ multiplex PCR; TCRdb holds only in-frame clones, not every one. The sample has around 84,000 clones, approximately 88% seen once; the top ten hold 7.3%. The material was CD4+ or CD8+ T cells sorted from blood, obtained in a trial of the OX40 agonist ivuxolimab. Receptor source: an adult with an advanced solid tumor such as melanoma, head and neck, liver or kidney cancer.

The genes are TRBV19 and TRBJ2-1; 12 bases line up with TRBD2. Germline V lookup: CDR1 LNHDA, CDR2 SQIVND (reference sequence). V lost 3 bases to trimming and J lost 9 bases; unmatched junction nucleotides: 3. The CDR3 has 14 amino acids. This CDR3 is CASSIGLAGTEQFF. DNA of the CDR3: TGTGCCAGTAGTATTGGACTAGCGGGGACTGAGCAGTTCTTC. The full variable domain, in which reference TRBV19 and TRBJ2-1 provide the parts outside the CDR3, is DGGITQSPKYLFRKEGQNVTLSCEQNLNHDAMYWYRQDPGQGLRLIYYSQIVNDFQKGDIAEGYSVSREKKESFPLTVTSAQKNPTAFYLCASSIGLAGTEQFFGPGTRLTVL.

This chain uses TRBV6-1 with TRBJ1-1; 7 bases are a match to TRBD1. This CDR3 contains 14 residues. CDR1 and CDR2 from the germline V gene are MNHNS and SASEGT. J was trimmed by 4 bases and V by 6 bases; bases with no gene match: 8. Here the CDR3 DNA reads TGTGCCAGCAGAAGGACAGGTCGGGGCACTGAAGCTTTCTTT. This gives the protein CASRRTGRGTEAFF.

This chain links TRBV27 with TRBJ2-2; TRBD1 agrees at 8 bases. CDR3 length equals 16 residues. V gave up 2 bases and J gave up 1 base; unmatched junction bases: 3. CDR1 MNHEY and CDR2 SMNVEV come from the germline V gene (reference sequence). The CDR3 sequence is CASSLQGAWNTGELFF. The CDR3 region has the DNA TGTGCCAGCAGTTTACAGGGGGCGTGGAACACCGGGGAGCTGTTTTTT.

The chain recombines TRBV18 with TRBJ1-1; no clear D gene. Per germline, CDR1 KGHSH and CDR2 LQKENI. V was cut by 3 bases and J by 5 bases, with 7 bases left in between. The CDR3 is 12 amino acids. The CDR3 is CASSPRITEAFF. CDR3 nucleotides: TGTGCCAGCTCACCCCGGATTACTGAAGCTTTCTTT.

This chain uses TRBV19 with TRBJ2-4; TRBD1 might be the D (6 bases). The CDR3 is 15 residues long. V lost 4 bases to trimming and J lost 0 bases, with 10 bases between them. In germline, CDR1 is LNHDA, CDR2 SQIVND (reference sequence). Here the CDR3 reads CASSTDSLAKNIQYF. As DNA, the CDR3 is TGTGCCAGTAGTACGGACAGCCTAGCCAAAAACATTCAGTACTTC. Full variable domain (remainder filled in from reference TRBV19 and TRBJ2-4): DGGITQSPKYLFRKEGQNVTLSCEQNLNHDAMYWYRQDPGQGLRLIYYSQIVNDFQKGDIAEGYSVSREKKESFPLTVTSAQKNPTAFYLCASSTDSLAKNIQYFGAGTRLSVL.

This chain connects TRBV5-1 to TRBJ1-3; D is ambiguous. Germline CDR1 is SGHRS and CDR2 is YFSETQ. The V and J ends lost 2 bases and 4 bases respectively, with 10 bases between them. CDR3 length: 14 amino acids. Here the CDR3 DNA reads TGCGCCAGCAGCTTCAATGGAGGAGGAAACACCATATATTTT. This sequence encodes CASSFNGGGNTIYF.

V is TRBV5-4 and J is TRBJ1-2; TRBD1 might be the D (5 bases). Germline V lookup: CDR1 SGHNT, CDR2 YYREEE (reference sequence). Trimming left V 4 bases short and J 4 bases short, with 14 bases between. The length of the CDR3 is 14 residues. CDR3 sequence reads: CASSPAGQTYGYTF. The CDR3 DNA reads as TGTGCCAGCAGCCCGGCAGGGCAAACCTATGGCTACACCTTC.

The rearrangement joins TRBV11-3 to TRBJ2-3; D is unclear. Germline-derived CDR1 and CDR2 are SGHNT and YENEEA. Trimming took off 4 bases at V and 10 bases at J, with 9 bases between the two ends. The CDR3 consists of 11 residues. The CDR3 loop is CASSSGQAQYF. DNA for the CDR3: TGTGCCAGCAGCTCAGGTCAGGCGCAGTATTTT.

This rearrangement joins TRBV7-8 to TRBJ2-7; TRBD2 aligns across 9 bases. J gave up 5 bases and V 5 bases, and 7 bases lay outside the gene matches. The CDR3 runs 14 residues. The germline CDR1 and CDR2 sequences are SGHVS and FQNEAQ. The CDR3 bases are TGTGCCAGCAGCCCTCTAGCGGGAAGGGACGAGCAGTACTTC. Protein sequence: CASSPLAGRDEQYF.

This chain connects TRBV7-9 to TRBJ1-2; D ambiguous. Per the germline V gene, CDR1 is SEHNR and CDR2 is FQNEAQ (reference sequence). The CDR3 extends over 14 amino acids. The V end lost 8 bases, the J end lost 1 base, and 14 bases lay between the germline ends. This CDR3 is CASLPPSDNYGYTF. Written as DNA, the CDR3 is TGTGCCAGCCTTCCCCCATCCGATAACTATGGCTACACCTTC.

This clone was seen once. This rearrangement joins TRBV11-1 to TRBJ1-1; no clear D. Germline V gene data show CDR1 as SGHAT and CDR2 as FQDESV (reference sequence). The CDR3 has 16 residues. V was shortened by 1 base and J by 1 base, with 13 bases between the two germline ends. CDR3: CASSLEIDGWNTEAFF. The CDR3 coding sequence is TGTGCCAGCAGCTTAGAGATTGACGGCTGGAACACTGAAGCTTTCTTT.

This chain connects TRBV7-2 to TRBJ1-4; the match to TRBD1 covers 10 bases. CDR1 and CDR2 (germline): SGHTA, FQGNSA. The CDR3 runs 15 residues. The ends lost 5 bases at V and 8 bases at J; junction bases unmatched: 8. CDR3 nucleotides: TGTGCCAGCAGCACCCGGACAGGGGGTGGGGAAAAACTGTTTTTT. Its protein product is CASSTRTGGGEKLFF. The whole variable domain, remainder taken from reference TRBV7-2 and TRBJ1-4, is GAGVSQSPSNKVTEKGKDVELRCDPISGHTALYWYRQSLGQGLEFLIYFQGNSAPDKSGLPSDRFSAERTGGSVSTLTIQRTQQEDSAVYLCASSTRTGGGEKLFFGSGTQLSVL.

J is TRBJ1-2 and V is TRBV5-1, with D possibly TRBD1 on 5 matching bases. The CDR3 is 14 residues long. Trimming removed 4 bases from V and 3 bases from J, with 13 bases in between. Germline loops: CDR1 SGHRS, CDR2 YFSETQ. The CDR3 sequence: CASSLGTGYYGYTF. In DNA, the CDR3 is TGCGCCAGCAGCCTAGGGACCGGCTACTATGGCTACACCTTC.

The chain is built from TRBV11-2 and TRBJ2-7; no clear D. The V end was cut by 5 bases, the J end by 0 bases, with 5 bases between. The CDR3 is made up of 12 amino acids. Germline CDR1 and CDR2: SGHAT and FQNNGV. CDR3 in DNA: TGTGCCAGCAGCGCCGACTCCTACGAGCAGTACTTC. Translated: CASSADSYEQYF.

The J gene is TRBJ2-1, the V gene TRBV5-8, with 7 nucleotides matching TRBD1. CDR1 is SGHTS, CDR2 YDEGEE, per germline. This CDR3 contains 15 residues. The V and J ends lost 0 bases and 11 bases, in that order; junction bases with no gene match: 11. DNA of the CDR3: TGTGCCAGCAGCTTGGCCCTGGGACAGTCCACAAAGCAGTTCTTC. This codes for CASSLALGQSTKQFF.

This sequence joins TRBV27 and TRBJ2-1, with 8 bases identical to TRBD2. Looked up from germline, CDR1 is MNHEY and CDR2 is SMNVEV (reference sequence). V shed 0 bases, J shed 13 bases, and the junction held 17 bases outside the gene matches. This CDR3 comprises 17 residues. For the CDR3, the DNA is TGTGCCAGCAGTTTATCGGTTTTAACGAGCGGGAGCGGCAAACAGTTCTTC. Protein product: CASSLSVLTSGSGKQFF.

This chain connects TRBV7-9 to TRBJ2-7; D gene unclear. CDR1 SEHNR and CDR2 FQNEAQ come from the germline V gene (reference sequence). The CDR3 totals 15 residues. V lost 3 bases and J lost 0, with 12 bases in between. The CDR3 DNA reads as TGTGCCAGCAGCTTCGGTGCGGTGAGCTCCTACGAGCAGTACTTC. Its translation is CASSFGAVSSYEQYF.

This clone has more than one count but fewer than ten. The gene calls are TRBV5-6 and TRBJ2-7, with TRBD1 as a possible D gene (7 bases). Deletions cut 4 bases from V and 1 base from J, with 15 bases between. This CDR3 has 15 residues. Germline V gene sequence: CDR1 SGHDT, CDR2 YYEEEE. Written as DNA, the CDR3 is TGTGCCAGCAGCCCAGGGGGGACGGTGTCCTACGAGCAGTACTTC. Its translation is CASSPGGTVSYEQYF.

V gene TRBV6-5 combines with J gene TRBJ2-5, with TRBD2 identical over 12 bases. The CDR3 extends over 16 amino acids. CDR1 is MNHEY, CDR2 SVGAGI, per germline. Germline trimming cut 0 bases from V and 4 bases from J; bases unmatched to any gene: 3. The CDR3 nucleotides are TGTGCCAGCAGTTACTCGAGGACTAGCGGGGCAGAGACCCAGTACTTC. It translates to CASSYSRTSGAETQYF.

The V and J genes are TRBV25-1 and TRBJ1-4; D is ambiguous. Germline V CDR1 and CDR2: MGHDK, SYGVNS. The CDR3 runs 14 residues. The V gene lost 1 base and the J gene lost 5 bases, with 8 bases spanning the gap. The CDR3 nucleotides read TGTGCCAGCAGTGAATTTATAGGAAATGAAAAACTGTTTTTT. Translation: CASSEFIGNEKLFF. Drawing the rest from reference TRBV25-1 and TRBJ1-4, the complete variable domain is EADIYQTPRYLVIGTGKKITLECSQTMGHDKMYWYQQDPGMELHLIHYSYGVNSTEKGDLSSESTVSRIRTEHFPLTLESARPSHTSQYLCASSEFIGNEKLFFGSGTQLSVL.

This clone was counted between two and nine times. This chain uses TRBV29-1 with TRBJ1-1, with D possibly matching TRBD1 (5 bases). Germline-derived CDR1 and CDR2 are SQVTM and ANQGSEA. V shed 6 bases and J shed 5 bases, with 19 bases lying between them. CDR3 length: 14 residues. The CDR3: CSVSRSGRATEAFF. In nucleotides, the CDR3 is TGCAGCGTCTCAAGATCAGGGAGGGCTACTGAAGCTTTCTTT.

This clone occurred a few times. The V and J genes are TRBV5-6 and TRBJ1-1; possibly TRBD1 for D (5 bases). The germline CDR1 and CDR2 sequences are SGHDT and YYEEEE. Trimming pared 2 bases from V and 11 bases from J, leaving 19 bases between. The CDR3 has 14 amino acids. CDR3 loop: CASSFLALGTGAFF. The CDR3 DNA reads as TGTGCCAGCAGCTTTCTTGCCTTGGGGACCGGGGCTTTCTTT.

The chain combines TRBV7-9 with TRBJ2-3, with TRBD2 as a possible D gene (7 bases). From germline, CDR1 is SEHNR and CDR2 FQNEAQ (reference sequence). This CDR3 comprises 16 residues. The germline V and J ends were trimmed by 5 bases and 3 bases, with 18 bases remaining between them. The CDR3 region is CASSPGRGGGTDTQYF. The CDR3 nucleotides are TGTGCCAGCAGCCCCGGGAGAGGGGGGGGAACAGATACGCAGTATTTT.

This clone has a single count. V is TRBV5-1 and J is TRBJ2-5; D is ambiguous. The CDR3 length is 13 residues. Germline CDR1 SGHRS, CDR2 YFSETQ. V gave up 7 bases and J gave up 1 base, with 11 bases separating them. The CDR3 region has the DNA TGCGCCAGCCAATCGGCGCCCCAAGAGACCCAGTACTTC. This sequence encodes CASQSAPQETQYF.

The DNA of the CDR3 is TGTGCCAGCAGGCTAGCGGGATCTCCCTACGAGCAGTACTTC. It translates to CASRLAGSPYEQYF. The chain joins TRBV27 to TRBJ2-7, with 9 nucleotides matching TRBD2. V dropped 6 bases and J dropped 2; count of bases not matched to a gene: 5. There are 14 residues in the CDR3. The V gene's germline CDR1 is MNHEY and CDR2 SMNVEV (reference sequence).

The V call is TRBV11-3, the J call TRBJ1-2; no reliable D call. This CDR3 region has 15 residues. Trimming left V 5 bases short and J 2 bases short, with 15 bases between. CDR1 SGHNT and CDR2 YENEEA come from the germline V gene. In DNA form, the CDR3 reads TGTGCCAGCAGCCAAGTCGCCCGTTGGAACTATGGCTACACCTTC. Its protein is CASSQVARWNYGYTF.

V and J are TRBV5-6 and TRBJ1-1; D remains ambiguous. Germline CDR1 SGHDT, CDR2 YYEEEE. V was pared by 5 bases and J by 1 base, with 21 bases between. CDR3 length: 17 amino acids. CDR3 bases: TGTGCCAGCAGATTTACCTTTCCGGGAGTAGAGAACACTGAAGCTTTCTTT. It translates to CASRFTFPGVENTEAFF.

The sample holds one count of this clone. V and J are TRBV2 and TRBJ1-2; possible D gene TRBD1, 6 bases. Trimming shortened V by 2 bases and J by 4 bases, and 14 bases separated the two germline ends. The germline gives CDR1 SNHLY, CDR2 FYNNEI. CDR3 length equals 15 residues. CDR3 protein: CASSELGALRYGYTF. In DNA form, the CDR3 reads TGTGCCAGCAGTGAATTGGGGGCACTCCGCTATGGCTACACCTTC.

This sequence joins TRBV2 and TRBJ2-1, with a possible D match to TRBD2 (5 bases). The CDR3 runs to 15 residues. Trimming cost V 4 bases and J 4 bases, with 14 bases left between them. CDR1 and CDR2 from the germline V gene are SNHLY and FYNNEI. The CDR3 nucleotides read TGTGCCAGCAGTGGGACTGGGAACATTTACAATGAGCAGTTCTTC. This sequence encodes CASSGTGNIYNEQFF.

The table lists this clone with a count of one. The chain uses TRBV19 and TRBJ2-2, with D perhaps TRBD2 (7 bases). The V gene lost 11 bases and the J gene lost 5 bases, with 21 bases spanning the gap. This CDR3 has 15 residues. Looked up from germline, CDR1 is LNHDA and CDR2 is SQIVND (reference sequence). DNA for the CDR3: TGTGCCTCCTATAGTCGGGGGGCGGGTACCGGGGAGCTGTTTTTT. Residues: CASYSRGAGTGELFF.

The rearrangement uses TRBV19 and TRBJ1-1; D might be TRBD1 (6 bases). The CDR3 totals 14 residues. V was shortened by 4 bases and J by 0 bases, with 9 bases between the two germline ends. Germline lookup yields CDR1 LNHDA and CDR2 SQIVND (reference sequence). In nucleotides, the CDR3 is TGTGCCAGTAGTACGGGACACCTGAACACTGAAGCTTTCTTT. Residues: CASSTGHLNTEAFF.

This CDR3 reads CASSPPGRMETQYF. In DNA, the CDR3 is TGTGCCAGCTCACCACCGGGCAGGATGGAGACCCAGTACTTC. V is TRBV18 and J is TRBJ2-5; D gene ambiguous. V lost 0 bases to trimming and J lost 5 bases, with 10 bases between them. Per the germline V gene, CDR1 is KGHSH and CDR2 is LQKENI. The CDR3 runs 14 residues.